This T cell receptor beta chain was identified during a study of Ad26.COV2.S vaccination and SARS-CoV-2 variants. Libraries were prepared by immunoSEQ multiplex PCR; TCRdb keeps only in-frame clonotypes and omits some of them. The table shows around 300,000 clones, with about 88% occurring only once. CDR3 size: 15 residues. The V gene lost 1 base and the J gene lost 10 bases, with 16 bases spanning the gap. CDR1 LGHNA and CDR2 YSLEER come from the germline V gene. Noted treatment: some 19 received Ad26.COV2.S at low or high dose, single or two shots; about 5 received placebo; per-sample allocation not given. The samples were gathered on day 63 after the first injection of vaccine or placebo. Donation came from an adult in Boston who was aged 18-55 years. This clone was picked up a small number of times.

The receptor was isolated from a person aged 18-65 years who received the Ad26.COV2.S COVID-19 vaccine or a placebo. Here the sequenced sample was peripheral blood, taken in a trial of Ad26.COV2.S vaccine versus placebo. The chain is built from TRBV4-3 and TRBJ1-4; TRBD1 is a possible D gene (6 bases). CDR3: CASSQGTGSGVKLFF. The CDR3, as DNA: TGCGCCAGCAGCCAAGGAACAGGGAGTGGGGTAAAACTGTTTTTT.